Described below is a single T cell receptor (beta chain) sequence and its context. This specimen belongs to a study of blood T cell repertoires in COVID-19. The overall study: T cells, B-cell-depleted T cells, or PBMCs provided the cDNA or gDNA that served as material.

The repertoire was sequenced with immunoSEQ multiplex PCR; TCRdb's copy has only in-frame clones and lacks some. The table lists more than 250,000 clones, approximately 82% of them singletons. This CDR3 has 13 amino acids. The germline CDR1 and CDR2 sequences are MNHEY and SVGAGI. The clonotype originates from a man in his sixties who had recovered from COVID-19. The chain uses TRBV6-5 and TRBJ2-3; 12 bases are a match to TRBD2. The sequenced sample consisted of peripheral blood. The CDR3 DNA reads as TGTGCAACTAGCGGGGGGAACACAGATACGCAGTATTTT. It is translated as CATSGGNTDTQYF.